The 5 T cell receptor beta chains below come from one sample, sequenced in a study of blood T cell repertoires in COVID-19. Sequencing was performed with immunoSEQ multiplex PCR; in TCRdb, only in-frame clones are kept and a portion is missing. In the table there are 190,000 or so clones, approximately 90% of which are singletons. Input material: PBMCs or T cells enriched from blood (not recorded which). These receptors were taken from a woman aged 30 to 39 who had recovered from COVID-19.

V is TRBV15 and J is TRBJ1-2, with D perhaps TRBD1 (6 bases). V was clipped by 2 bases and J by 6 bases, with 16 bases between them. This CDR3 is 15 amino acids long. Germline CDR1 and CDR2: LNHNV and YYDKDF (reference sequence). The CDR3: CATSRSGRGVDGYTF. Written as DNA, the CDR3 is TGTGCCACCAGCAGATCGGGCAGGGGTGTGGATGGCTACACCTTC.

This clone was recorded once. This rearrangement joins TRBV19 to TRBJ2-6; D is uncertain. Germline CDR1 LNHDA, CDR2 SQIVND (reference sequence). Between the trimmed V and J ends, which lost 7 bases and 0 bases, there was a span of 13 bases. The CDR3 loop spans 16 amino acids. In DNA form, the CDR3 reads TGTGCCAGTATGTGGCGCGGAAACTCTGGGGCCAACGTCCTGACTTTC. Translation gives CASMWRGNSGANVLTF.

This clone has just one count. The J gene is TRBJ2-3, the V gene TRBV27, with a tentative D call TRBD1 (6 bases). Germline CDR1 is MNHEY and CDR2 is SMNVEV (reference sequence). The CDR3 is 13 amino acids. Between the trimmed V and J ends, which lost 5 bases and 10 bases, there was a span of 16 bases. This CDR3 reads CASSPRTVVAQYF. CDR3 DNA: TGTGCCAGCAGTCCTAGGACAGTGGTCGCGCAGTATTTT.

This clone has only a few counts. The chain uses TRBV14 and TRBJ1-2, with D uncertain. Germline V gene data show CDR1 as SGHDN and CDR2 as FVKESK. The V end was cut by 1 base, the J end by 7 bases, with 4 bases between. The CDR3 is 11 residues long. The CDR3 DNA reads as TGTGCCAGCAGCCAAGCCTCTGGCTACACCTTC. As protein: CASSQASGYTF.

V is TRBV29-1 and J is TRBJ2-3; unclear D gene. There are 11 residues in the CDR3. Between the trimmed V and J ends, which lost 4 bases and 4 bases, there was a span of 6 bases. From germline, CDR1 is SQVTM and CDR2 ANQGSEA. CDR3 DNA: TGCAGCGTTGGTGGAGCAGATACGCAGTATTTT. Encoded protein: CSVGGADTQYF.